This T cell receptor beta chain was captured in a study of control samples from healthy donors and cancer patients. This CDR3 contains 16 residues. Germline V gene lookup returns CDR1 SGHNT and CDR2 YENEEA. V lost 5 bases, J lost 6 bases, and 13 bases stayed unmatched. TCRdb's table, derived via immunoSEQ multiplex PCR, lists solely in-frame clones and lacks some. The data hold some 150,000 clones, with nearly 96% observed a single time. The material sequenced was blood. The chain employs TRBV11-3 and TRBJ1-5; the match to TRBD1 covers 7 bases. The clonotype was recovered from a woman aged 25 to 39 in good health. CDR3 bases: TGTGCCAGCAGCCCCCCGACAGGGAAAAAGAGTCAGCCCCAGCATTTT. This sequence encodes CASSPPTGKKSQPQHF.